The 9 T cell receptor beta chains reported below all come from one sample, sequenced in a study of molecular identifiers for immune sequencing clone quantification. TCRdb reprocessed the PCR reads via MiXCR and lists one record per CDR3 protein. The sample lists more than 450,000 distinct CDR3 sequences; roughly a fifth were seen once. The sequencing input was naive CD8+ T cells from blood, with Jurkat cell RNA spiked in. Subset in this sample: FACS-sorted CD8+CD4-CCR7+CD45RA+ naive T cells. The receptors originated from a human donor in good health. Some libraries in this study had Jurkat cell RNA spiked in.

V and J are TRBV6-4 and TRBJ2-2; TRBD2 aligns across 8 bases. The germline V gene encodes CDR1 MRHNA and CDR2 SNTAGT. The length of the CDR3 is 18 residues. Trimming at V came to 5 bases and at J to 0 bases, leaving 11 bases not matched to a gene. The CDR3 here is CASSTELREAPNTGELFF. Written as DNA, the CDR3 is TGTGCCAGCAGTACCGAGTTGCGGGAGGCCCCGAACACCGGGGAGCTGTTTTTT.

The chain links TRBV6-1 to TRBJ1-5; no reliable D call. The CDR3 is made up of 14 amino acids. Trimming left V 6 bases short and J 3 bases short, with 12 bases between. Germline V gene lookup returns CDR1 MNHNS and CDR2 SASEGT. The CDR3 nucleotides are TGTGCCAGCAGGACTGGGTTCGTCAATCAGCCCCAGCATTTT. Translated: CASRTGFVNQPQHF.

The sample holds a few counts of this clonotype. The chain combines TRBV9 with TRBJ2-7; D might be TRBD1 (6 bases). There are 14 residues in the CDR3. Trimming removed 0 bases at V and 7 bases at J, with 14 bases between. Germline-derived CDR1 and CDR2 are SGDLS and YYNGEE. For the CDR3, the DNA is TGTGCCAGCAGCGTAGGCATGGGGGCGAGTGAGCAGTACTTC. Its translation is CASSVGMGASEQYF.

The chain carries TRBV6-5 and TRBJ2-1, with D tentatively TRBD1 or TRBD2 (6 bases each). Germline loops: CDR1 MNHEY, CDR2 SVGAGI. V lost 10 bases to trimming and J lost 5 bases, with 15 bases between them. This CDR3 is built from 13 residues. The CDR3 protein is CAISVRGDNEQFF. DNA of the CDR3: TGTGCCATCTCAGTTAGGGGGGACAATGAGCAGTTCTTC.

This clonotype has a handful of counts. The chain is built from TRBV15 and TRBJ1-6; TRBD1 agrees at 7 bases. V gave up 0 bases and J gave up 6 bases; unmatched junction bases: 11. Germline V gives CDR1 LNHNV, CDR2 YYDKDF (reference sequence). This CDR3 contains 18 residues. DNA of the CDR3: TGTGCCACCAGCAGAGATAGGGCAGGGGGTCTCGTTAATTCACCCCTCCACTTT. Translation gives CATSRDRAGGLVNSPLHF.

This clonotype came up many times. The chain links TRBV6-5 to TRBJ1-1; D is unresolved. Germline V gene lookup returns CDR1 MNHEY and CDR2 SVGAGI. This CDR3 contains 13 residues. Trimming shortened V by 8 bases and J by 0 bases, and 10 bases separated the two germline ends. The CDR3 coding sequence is TGTGCCAGCCTCGCCGGTGTGAACACTGAAGCTTTCTTT. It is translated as CASLAGVNTEAFF.

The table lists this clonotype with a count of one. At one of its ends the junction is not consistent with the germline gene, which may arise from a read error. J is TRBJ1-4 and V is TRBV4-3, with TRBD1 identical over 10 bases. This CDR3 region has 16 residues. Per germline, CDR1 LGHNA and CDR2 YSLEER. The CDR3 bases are TGCGCCAGCAGCCCGGGGACAGGGGCAACTAATAAAAAACTGTTTTTT. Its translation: CASSPGTGATNKKLFF.

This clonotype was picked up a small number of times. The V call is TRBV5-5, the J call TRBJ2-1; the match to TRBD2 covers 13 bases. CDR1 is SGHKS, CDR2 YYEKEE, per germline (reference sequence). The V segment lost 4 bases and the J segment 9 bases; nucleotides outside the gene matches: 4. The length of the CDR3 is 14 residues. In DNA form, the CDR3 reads TGTGCCAGCAGCCCGGGACTAGCGGGGAGTGAGCAGTTCTTC. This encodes CASSPGLAGSEQFF. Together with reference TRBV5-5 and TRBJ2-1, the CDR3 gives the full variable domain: DAGVTQSPTHLIKTRGQQVTLRCSPISGHKSVSWYQQVLGQGPQFIFQYYEKEERGRGNFPDRFSARQFPNYSSELNVNALLLGDSALYLCASSPGLAGSEQFFGPGTRLTVL.

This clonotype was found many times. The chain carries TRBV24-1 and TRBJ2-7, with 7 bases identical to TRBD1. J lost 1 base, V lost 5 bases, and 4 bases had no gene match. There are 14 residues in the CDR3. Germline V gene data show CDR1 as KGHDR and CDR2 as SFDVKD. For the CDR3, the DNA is TGTGCCACCAGTGTTGGGGACAGATCCTACGAGCAGTACTTC. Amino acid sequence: CATSVGDRSYEQYF.